This paragraph covers one T cell receptor (beta chain) sequence. What it recognizes is unknown. Some clones are missing from TCRdb's copy, which holds only in-frame ones; the method was immunoSEQ multiplex PCR. The data hold 55,000 to 70,000 clones, with less than 85% observed a single time. The data are from a study of a mutant IDH1 vaccine in newly diagnosed glioma. Study summary: The treated group averaged approximately 42 years old and was about 60% male, approximately 38% female. Findings of the study overall: Of the patients, 93.3% had vaccine-induced immune responses. Among top peripheral T cell clonotypes, changes seemed unrelated to pseudoprogression.

The time point here: baseline, week 1 (first vaccination visit). The sample's treatment: pre-vaccination baseline after standard-of-care therapy. Every donor had a new WHO grade 3 or 4 astrocytoma that was IDH1-mutant, with loss of nuclear ATRX. Germline lookup yields CDR1 LNHDA and CDR2 SQIVND (reference sequence). CDR3 size: 13 residues. V lost 7 bases and J 9 bases, leaving 16 bases between the germline ends. The specimen comprised PBMCs, sampled from a glioma patient treated with radiotherapy, temozolomide or both. The origin of this receptor is a middle-aged man with glioma. The chain is built from TRBV19 and TRBJ2-4; D is undetermined. The CDR3 loop is CASMGRHTSIQYF. In DNA, the CDR3 is TGTGCCAGTATGGGCAGGCATACAAGCATTCAGTACTTC.